This T cell receptor (beta chain) was observed in a study of T cells after yellow fever vaccination. Study background: The SMART-Seq v4 Ultra Low Input method served to prepare the low-cell-number fractions. Whole-study results and caveats: Peaking faster, on day 5 versus 15, the secondary response was nonetheless weaker. In post-booster samples, most primary-vaccination clones reappeared (about 97% CD4, nearly 90% CD8).

As to this clonotype: No antigen is known for it.

V dropped 3 bases and J dropped 5; count of bases not matched to a gene: 4. Germline loops: CDR1 SGHTA, CDR2 FQGNSA. The CDR3 is 15 amino acids. In making TCR cDNA, 5'RACE template switching added a universal primer site and UMIs to it. TCRdb processed the 5' RACE reads anew with MiXCR; each CDR3 protein has one entry. The profile shows some 320,000 distinct CDR3 sequences, less than 9.5% of them singletons. The input for sequencing was CD4+ T cells sorted from PBMCs, taken 5 days after the yellow fever booster vaccination. V and J are TRBV7-2 and TRBJ2-3; 11 bases are shared with TRBD2. This receptor was obtained from a man aged 18 to 29 who received the YFV17D yellow fever vaccine. The CDR3 bases are TGTGCCAGCAGCTTTCCACTAGCGGGAGTAGATACGCAGTATTTT. Translating it yields CASSFPLAGVDTQYF. Variable domain in full (rest from reference TRBV7-2 and TRBJ2-3): GAGVSQSPSNKVTEKGKDVELRCDPISGHTALYWYRQSLGQGLEFLIYFQGNSAPDKSGLPSDRFSAERTGGSVSTLTIQRTQQEDSAVYLCASSFPLAGVDTQYFGPGTRLTVL.